The rows below give T cell receptor beta chains drawn from one sample of a study of CD8 T cells in ankylosing spondylitis. MiXCR, applied by TCRdb to the 5' RACE reads, yields one record per CDR3 protein. The repertoire holds fewer than 550,000 distinct CDR3 sequences, with roughly 5% as singletons. Sequencing was done on a sample of blood, either unsorted or a sorted T cell fraction (not recorded which). The receptors originated from a male donor with ankylosing spondylitis. Each CDR3 is given with its conserved first and last residue. D genes are given only for firm matches. Clone size, where shown, is once, few, many, or a class for clones that have expanded.

j_call d_call clone_size v_call cdr3_length cdr3_aa cdr3_nt
TRBJ2-7 TRBD1 many TRBV6-2/TRBV6-3 16 CASRDRKQVHSYEQYF TGTGCCAGCAGGGACAGGAAACAGGTACATTCCTACGAGCAGTACTTC
TRBJ1-1 - many TRBV25-1 12 CASRRQNTEAFF TGTGCCAGCAGACGACAGAACACTGAAGCTTTCTTT
TRBJ2-2 - many TRBV18 15 CASTHTYDGTGELFF TGTGCCAGCACCCACACCTACGATGGAACCGGGGAGCTGTTTTTT
TRBJ1-1 TRBD1 many TRBV4-3 14 CASSGTGMDTEAFF TGCGCCAGCAGTGGGACAGGGATGGACACTGAAGCTTTCTTT
TRBJ1-6 - many TRBV20-1 15 CSAREGSSYNSPLHF TGCAGTGCTAGAGAGGGCAGTAGTTATAATTCACCCCTCCACTTT
TRBJ1-5 - few TRBV20-1 14 CSAREGTREQPQHF TGCAGTGCTAGAGAGGGGACACGGGAACAGCCCCAGCATTTT
TRBJ1-5 - few TRBV28 12 CASTLPHQPQHF TGTGCCAGCACCCTACCTCATCAGCCCCAGCATTTT
TRBJ2-7 - many TRBV7-8 15 CASSLVRVGVYEQYF TGTGCCAGCAGCTTAGTGAGAGTGGGGGTTTACGAGCAGTACTTC
TRBJ2-5 TRBD1 few TRBV6-2/TRBV6-3 17 CASSPTAFPTGKKTQYF TGTGCCAGCAGCCCCACGGCTTTTCCGACAGGGAAGAAGACCCAGTACTTC
TRBJ2-3 - many TRBV7-2 13 CASNHLSTDTQYF TGTGCCAGCAACCACCTAAGCACAGATACGCAGTATTTT
TRBJ2-3 - - TRBV3-1 17 CASSQVRSGLSTDTQYF TGTGCCAGCAGCCAAGTACGAAGCGGGCTTAGCACAGATACGCAGTATTTT
TRBJ2-1 TRBD1 many TRBV20-1 13 CSARERGGVEQFF TGCAGTGCTAGAGAAAGAGGGGGCGTTGAGCAGTTCTTC
TRBJ1-1 - many TRBV9 14 CASSEGGYSTEAFF TGTGCCAGCAGCGAGGGAGGGTATAGCACTGAAGCTTTCTTT
TRBJ2-4 - few TRBV5-5 15 CASSVGQSPGGIQYF TGTGCCAGCAGCGTAGGACAGTCACCCGGGGGGATTCAGTACTTC
TRBJ2-7 - many TRBV15 16 CATSRDLAGDSYEQYF TGTGCCACCAGCAGAGATTTGGCGGGCGACTCCTACGAGCAGTACTTC
TRBJ1-1 TRBD1 few TRBV5-1 15 CASSLGDRGLTEAFF TGCGCCAGCAGCTTGGGGGACAGGGGCCTCACTGAAGCTTTCTTT
TRBJ2-4 - - TRBV7-3 13 CASSPTMGDIQYF TGTGCCAGCAGCCCAACCATGGGGGACATTCAGTACTTC
TRBJ2-1 TRBD2 many TRBV20-1 14 CSASIGLARYEQFF TGCAGTGCTTCGATCGGACTAGCGAGGTATGAGCAGTTCTTC
TRBJ2-5 - many TRBV9 15 CASSVSRTLQETQYF TGTGCCAGCAGCGTAAGCAGGACACTCCAAGAGACCCAGTACTTC
TRBJ2-7 TRBD2 many TRBV10-3 13 CAISRTSGYEQYF TGTGCCATCAGTCGGACTAGCGGATACGAGCAGTACTTC
TRBJ1-6 - many TRBV12-3/TRBV12-4 13 CASSLNGEGPLHF TGTGCCAGCAGTTTAAATGGAGAAGGACCCCTCCACTTT
TRBJ1-1 TRBD1 many TRBV9 14 CASSFRDRVTEAFF TGTGCCAGCAGCTTCCGGGACAGGGTCACTGAAGCTTTCTTT
TRBJ1-6 - many TRBV20-1 15 CSARGREGTHSPLHF TGCAGTGCTAGAGGGAGGGAGGGTACCCATTCACCCCTCCACTTT
TRBJ2-2 - many TRBV7-9 16 CASSDLLTGNTGELFF TGTGCCAGCAGCGATCTCTTGACTGGGAACACCGGGGAGCTGTTTTTT
TRBJ2-5 - few TRBV6-2/TRBV6-3 13 CASSYVTQETQYF TGTGCCAGCAGTTACGTGACCCAAGAGACCCAGTACTTC
TRBJ2-5 TRBD2 many TRBV5-1 13 CASSWGGQETQYF TGCGCCAGCAGCTGGGGGGGGCAAGAGACCCAGTACTTC
TRBJ1-1 TRBD1 many TRBV25-1 13 CASRGQADTEAFF TGTGCCAGCAGAGGACAGGCTGACACTGAAGCTTTCTTT
TRBJ1-1 TRBD1 many TRBV6-2/TRBV6-3 11 CASKGGQEAFF TGTGCCAGCAAAGGGGGACAGGAAGCTTTCTTT
TRBJ1-2 - many TRBV12-3/TRBV12-4 14 CASSWVLANYGYTF TGTGCCAGCAGTTGGGTCCTAGCTAACTATGGCTACACCTTC
TRBJ1-2 - many TRBV3-1 14 CASSLTTPNYGYTF TGTGCCAGCAGCTTGACGACGCCTAACTATGGCTACACCTTC
TRBJ2-1 TRBD2 many TRBV12-3/TRBV12-4 18 CASISRPGRGGFYNEQFF TGTGCCAGCATCTCTCGACCGGGAAGGGGAGGGTTTTACAATGAGCAGTTCTTC
TRBJ2-1 TRBD2 many TRBV6-2/TRBV6-3 16 CASGRLAGGVYNEQFF TGTGCCAGCGGGCGACTAGCGGGAGGGGTCTACAATGAGCAGTTCTTC
TRBJ2-1 TRBD2 many TRBV7-2 12 CASSPRRTSAFF TGTGCCAGCAGCCCCCGAAGGACTAGTGCGTTCTTC
TRBJ2-1 - many TRBV11-2 12 CASSLAGHEQFF TGTGCCAGCAGCTTAGCGGGGCATGAGCAGTTCTTC
TRBJ1-5 - - TRBV14 13 CASSQGTHQPQHF TGTGCCAGCAGCCAAGGAACACATCAGCCCCAGCATTTT
TRBJ2-7 TRBD1 many TRBV7-2 15 CASSLEDRGSYEQYF TGTGCCAGCAGCTTAGAGGACAGGGGTTCCTACGAGCAGTACTTC
TRBJ1-5 - many TRBV20-1 15 CSAKVGVYSNQPQHF TGCAGTGCAAAAGTGGGGGTATATAGCAATCAGCCCCAGCATTTT
TRBJ2-1 - few TRBV7-6 15 CASSLEGLAYNEQFF TGTGCCAGCAGCTTAGAGGGACTGGCATACAATGAGCAGTTCTTC
TRBJ1-6 TRBD1 many TRBV7-2 15 CASSFGQGRNSPLHF TGTGCCAGCAGCTTTGGACAGGGGCGAAATTCACCCCTCCACTTT
TRBJ2-5 TRBD2 few TRBV27 16 CASSPTPAGGGGTQYF TGTGCCAGCAGTCCAACGCCCGCGGGAGGAGGTGGGACCCAGTACTTC
TRBJ2-5 - many TRBV29-1 12 CACSGVKETQYF TGCGCCTGCTCGGGGGTGAAAGAGACCCAGTACTTC
TRBJ2-2 - few TRBV5-6 16 CASSLDRDWAPGELFF TGTGCCAGCAGCTTGGATCGGGACTGGGCCCCCGGGGAGCTGTTTTTT
TRBJ2-1 TRBD2 many TRBV20-1 14 CSASRRGTVDEQFF TGCAGTGCTAGTCGGCGGGGGACTGTGGATGAGCAGTTCTTC
TRBJ2-1 TRBD2 many TRBV12-3/TRBV12-4 19 CASSSTTSGRSYSYNEQFF TGTGCCAGCAGTTCGACGACTAGCGGGAGGTCTTACTCCTACAATGAGCAGTTCTTC
TRBJ2-7 - once TRBV12-3/TRBV12-4 14 CASSLAGDGFEQYF TGTGCCAGCAGTTTAGCGGGGGACGGCTTCGAGCAGTACTTC
TRBJ1-2 - many TRBV5-1 15 CASSPEPGQLYGYTF TGCGCCAGCAGCCCGGAACCCGGACAGCTCTATGGCTACACCTTC
TRBJ2-6 - many TRBV21-1 18 CASSKPDRDGYRANVLTF TGTGCCAGCAGCAAACCCGACAGGGATGGGTATAGGGCCAACGTCCTGACTTTC
TRBJ2-1 TRBD2 few TRBV12-3/TRBV12-4 18 CASSLDYDFREGRGEQFF TGTGCCAGCAGTTTAGATTATGACTTTCGGGAGGGGAGGGGAGAGCAGTTCTTC
TRBJ2-7 TRBD2 few TRBV4-2 20 CASSVRGTSGPERITYEQYF TGTGCCAGCAGCGTACGGGGGACTAGCGGCCCCGAACGGATCACCTACGAGCAGTACTTC
TRBJ2-2 - many TRBV20-1 13 CSAPGPPRWELFF TGCAGTGCTCCCGGCCCCCCTAGGTGGGAGCTGTTTTTT
TRBJ2-3 - many TRBV29-1 12 CSVDPGGDTQYF TGCAGCGTTGATCCCGGGGGAGATACGCAGTATTTT
TRBJ1-1 TRBD1 - TRBV7-2 13 CASSVRQGGEAFF TGTGCCAGCAGCGTCAGACAGGGGGGTGAAGCTTTCTTT
TRBJ1-5 - many TRBV12-3/TRBV12-4 12 CASTDGYQPQHF TGTGCCAGCACCGACGGTTATCAGCCCCAGCATTTT
TRBJ2-1 - - TRBV9 16 CASSVGLAYSYNEQFF TGTGCCAGCAGCGTAGGGCTAGCGTACTCCTACAATGAGCAGTTCTTC
TRBJ2-7 - many TRBV28 12 CASSSQPYEQYF TGTGCCAGCAGTTCTCAACCCTACGAGCAGTACTTC
TRBJ1-5 TRBD1 few TRBV5-1 13 CASSGTGEQPQHF TGCGCCAGCAGTGGGACAGGGGAACAGCCCCAGCATTTT
TRBJ2-2 TRBD2 many TRBV28 15 CASRRTSRITGELFF TGTGCCAGCAGGAGGACTAGCAGGATCACCGGGGAGCTGTTTTTT
TRBJ2-2 - many TRBV12-3/TRBV12-4 13 CASRMRNTGELFF TGTGCCAGCAGGATGAGGAACACCGGGGAGCTGTTTTTT